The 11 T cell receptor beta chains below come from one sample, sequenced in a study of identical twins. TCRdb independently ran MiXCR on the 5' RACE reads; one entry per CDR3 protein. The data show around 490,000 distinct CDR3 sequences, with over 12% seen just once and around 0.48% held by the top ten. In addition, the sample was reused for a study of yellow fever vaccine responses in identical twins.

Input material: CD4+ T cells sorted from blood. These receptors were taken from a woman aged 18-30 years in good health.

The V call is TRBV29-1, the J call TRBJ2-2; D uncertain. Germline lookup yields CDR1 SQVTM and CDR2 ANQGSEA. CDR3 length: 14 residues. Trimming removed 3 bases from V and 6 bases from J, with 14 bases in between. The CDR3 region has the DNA TGCAGCGTTGACTCCAATATGGAGCCCGGGGAGCTGTTTTTT. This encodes CSVDSNMEPGELFF.

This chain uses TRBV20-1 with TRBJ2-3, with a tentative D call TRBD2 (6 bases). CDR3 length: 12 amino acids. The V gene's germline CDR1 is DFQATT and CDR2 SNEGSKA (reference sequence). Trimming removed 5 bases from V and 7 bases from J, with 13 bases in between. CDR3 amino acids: CSASRLDNTQYF. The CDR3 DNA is TGCAGTGCTTCTAGACTAGATAATACGCAGTATTTT.

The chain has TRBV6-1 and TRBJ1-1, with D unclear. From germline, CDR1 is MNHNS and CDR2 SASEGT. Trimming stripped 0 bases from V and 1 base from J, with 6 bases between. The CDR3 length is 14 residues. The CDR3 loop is CASSEAGKNTEAFF. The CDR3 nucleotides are TGTGCCAGCAGTGAAGCAGGGAAGAACACTGAAGCTTTCTTT.

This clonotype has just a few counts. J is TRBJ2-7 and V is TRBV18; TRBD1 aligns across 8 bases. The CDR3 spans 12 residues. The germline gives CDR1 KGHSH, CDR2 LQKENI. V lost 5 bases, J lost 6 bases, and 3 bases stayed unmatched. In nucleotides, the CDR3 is TGTGCCAGCTCATGGACAGGGACCGAGCAGTACGTC. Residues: CASSWTGTEQYV.

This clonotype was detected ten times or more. CDR3 in DNA: TGTGCCAGCAGAAGAGGTGATTCACCCCTCCACTTT. This sequence encodes CASRRGDSPLHF. The chain combines TRBV3-1 with TRBJ1-6; D gene unclear. The V end was cut by 6 bases, the J end by 8 bases, with 8 bases between. CDR3 length equals 12 residues. From germline, CDR1 is LGHDT and CDR2 YNNKEL (reference sequence). Full variable domain (missing parts from reference TRBV3-1 and TRBJ1-6): DTAVSQTPKYLVTQMGNDKSIKCEQNLGHDTMYWYKQDSKKFLKIMFSYNNKELIINETVPNRFSPKSPDKAHLNLHINSLELGDSAVYFCASRRGDSPLHFGNGTRLTVT.

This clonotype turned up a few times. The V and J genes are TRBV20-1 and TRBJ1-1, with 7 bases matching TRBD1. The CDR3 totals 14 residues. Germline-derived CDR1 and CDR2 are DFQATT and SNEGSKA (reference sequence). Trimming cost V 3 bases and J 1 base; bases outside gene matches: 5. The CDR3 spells CSASVAGGNTEAFF. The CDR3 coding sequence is TGCAGTGCTAGCGTCGCAGGGGGGAACACTGAAGCTTTCTTT.

CDR3 protein: CAISGGGREEAFF. The CDR3 DNA reads TGTGCCATCAGTGGCGGGGGGCGGGAGGAAGCTTTCTTT. This chain joins TRBV10-3 and TRBJ1-1; a weak D match, TRBD1 (6 bases). V lost 4 bases, J lost 8 bases, and 14 bases lay in between. The CDR3 consists of 13 residues. In germline, CDR1 is ENHRY, CDR2 SYGVKD.

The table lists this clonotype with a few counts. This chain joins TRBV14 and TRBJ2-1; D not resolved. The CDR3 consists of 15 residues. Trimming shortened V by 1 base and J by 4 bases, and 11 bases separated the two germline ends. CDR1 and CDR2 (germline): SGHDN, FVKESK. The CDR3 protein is CASSQGTPPYNEQFF. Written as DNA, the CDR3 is TGTGCCAGCAGCCAAGGGACCCCTCCGTACAATGAGCAGTTCTTC.

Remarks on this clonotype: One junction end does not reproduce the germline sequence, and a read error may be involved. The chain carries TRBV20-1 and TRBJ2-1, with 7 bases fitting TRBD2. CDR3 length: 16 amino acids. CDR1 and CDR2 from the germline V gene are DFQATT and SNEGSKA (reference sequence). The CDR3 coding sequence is TGCTGTGCTAGAGATGGGGCGGGAGTGAATTCGGATGAGCAGTTCTTC. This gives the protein CCARDGAGVNSDEQFF.

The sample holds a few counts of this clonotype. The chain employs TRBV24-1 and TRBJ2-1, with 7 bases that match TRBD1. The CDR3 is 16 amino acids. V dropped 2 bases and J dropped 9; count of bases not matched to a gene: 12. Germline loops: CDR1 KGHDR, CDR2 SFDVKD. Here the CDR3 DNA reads TGTGCCACCAGTGATTCGAGGGGGCAGGGCCGGGGTGAGCAGTTCTTC. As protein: CATSDSRGQGRGEQFF.

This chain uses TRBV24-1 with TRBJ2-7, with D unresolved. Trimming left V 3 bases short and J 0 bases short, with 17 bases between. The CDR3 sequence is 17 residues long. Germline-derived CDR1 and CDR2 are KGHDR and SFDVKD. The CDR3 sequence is CATSDQIEVDSSYEQYF. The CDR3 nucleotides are TGTGCCACCAGTGATCAAATAGAGGTGGATTCCTCCTACGAGCAGTACTTC.